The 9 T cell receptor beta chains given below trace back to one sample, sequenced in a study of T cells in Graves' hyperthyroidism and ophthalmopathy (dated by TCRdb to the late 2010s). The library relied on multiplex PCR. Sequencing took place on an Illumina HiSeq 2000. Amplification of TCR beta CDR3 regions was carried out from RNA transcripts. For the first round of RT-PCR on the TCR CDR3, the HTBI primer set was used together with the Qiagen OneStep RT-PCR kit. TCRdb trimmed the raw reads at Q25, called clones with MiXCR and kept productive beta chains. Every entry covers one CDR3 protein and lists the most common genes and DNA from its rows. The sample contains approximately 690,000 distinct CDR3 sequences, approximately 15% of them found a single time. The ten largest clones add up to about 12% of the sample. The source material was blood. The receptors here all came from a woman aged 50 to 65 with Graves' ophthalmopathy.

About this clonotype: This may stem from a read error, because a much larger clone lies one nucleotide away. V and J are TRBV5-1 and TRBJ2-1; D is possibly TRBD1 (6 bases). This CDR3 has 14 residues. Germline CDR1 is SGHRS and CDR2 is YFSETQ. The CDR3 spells CASSSPGQINERFF. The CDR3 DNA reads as TGCGCCAGCAGCTCACCCGGACAGATCAATGAGCGGTTCTTC.

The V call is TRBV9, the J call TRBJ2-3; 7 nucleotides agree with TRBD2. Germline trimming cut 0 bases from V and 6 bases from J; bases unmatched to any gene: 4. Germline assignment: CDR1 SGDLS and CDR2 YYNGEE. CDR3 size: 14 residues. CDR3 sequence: CASSVVGGFDTQYF. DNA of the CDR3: TGTGCCAGCAGCGTAGTCGGGGGGTTTGATACGCAGTATTTT.

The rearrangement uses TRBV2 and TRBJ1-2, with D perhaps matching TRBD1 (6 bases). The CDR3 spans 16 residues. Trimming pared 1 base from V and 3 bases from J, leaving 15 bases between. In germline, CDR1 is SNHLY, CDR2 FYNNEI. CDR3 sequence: CASSEERGSRDYGYTF. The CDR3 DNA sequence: TGTGCCAGCAGTGAAGAGAGGGGGAGTCGTGACTATGGCTACACCTTC.

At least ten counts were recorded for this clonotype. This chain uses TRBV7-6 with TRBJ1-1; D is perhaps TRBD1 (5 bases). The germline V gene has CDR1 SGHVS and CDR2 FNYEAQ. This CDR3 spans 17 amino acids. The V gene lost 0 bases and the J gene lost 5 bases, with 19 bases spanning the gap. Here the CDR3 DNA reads TGTGCCAGCAGCTTAGCGGGGCAGGGAGGTTGGAAAACTGAAGCTTTCTTT. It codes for CASSLAGQGGWKTEAFF.

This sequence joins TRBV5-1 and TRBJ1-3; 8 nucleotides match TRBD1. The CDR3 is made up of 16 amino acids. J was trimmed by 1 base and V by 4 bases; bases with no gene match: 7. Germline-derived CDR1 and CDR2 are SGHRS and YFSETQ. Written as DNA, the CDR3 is TGCGCCAGCAGCGGTGGGACAGGAAAATCTGGAAACACCATATATTTT. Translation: CASSGGTGKSGNTIYF.

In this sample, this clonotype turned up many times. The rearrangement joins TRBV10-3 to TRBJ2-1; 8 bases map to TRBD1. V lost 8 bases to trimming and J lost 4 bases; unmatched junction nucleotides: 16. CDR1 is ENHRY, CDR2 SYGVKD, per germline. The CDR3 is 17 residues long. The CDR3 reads CAISDRVGGKGYNEQFF. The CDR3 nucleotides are TGTGCCATCTCGGACAGGGTTGGTGGGAAGGGTTACAATGAGCAGTTCTTC.

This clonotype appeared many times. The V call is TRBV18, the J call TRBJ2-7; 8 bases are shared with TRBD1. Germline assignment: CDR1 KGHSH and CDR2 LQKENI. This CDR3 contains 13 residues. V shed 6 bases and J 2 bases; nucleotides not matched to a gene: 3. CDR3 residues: CASSGTGTYEQYF. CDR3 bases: TGTGCCAGCTCCGGGACAGGAACCTACGAGCAGTACTTC.

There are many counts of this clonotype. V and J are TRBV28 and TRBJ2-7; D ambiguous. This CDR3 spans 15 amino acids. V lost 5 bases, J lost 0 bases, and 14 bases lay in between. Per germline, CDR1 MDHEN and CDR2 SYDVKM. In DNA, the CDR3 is TGTGCCAGCAGTCAATGGCAGAGTGCCTCCTACGAGCAGTACTTC. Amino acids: CASSQWQSASYEQYF. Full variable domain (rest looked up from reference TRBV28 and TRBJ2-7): DVKVTQSSRYLVKRTGEKVFLECVQDMDHENMFWYRQDPGLGLRLIYFSYDVKMKEKGDIPEGYSVSREKKERFSLILESASTNQTSMYLCASSQWQSASYEQYFGPGTRLTVT.

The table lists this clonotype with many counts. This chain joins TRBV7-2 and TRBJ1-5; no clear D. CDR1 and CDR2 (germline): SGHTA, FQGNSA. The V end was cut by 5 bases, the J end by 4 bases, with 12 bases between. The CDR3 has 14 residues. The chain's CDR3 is CASSTKGGNQPQHF. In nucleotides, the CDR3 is TGTGCCAGCAGCACCAAGGGAGGGAATCAGCCCCAGCATTTT.